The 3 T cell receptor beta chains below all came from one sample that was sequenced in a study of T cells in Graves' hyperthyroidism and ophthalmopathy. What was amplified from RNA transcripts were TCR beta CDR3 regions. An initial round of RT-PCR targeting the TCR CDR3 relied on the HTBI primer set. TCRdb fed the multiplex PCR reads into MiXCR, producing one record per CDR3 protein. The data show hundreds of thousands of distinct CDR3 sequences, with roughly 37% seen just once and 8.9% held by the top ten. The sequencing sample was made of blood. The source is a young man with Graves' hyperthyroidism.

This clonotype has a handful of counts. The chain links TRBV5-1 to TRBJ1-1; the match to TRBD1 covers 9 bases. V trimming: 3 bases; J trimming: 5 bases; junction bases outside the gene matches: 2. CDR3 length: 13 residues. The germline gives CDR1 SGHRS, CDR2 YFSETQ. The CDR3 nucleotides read TGCGCCAGCAGCTGGACAGGGGAGACTGAAGCTTTCTTT. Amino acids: CASSWTGETEAFF.

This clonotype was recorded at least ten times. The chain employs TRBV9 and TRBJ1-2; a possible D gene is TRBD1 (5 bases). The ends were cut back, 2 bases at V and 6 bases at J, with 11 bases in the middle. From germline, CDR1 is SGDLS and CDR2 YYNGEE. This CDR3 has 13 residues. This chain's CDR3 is CASSVRDGHGYTF. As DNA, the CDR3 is TGTGCCAGCAGCGTCCGGGACGGCCATGGCTACACCTTC.

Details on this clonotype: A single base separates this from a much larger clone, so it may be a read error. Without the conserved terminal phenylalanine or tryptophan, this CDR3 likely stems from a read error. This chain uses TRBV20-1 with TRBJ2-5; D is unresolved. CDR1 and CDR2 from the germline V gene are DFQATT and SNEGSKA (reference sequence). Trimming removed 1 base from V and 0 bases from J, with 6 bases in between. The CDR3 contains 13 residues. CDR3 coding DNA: TGCAGTGCTAGAGTAGAGTACCAAGAGACCCAGTACCTC. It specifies CSARVEYQETQYL.